Sequencing of this T cell receptor (beta chain) was carried out in a study of identical twins (dated by TCRdb to 2016 to 2017). In the study overall: To test whether fetal clonotypes persist, this study deep-sequenced TCR alpha and beta repertoires from monozygotic twins, from unrelated adults of various ages, and from cord blood. To rule out contamination, replicate twin experiments were performed at different times with different library preparation protocols. Beyond this particular receptor, the publication reports: Because the same donors could not be followed over many years, the conclusions depended on cross-sectional statistical analysis. Fewer insertions were carried by abundant cord blood beta clonotypes; a weaker similar trend was observed in young adult naive repertoires, while no such trend was observed in memory repertoires. In monozygotic twins, recombination models systematically underestimated out-of-frame TCR alpha sharing, but the models matched the sharing seen between unrelated individuals. Compared with coincidental sharing between unrelated individuals, out-of-frame TCR alpha sequences shared between twins had an excess of sequences with low generation probability. Excess twin sharing in beta out-of-frame sequences was weaker because fewer shared sequences lowered the signal-to-noise ratio. Invariant T cells such as MAIT and iNKT could partly confound zero-insertion analyses, although diverse VJ usage argued against such confounding for most clonotypes.

At least ten counts were recorded for this clonotype. Its antigen has not been determined. Base-call qualities are not available, and no considerably larger clone is one nucleotide away. Libraries were prepared through 5' RACE. The sequencer listed for this sample is Illumina HiSeq 2000. Template switching introduced a universal primer binding site; the final cDNA contained a unique molecular identifier, enabling accurate counting of TCR cDNA molecules. Specific primers in the conserved constant-segment region were used to synthesize first-strand cDNA for TCR alpha and beta chains. Each cDNA library was double barcoded, with a SMART-Mk sample barcode plus Illumina barcodes, to control for contamination. TruSeq adapter sequences, together with Illumina sample barcodes, were added in two successive PCR steps. TCR alpha and beta cDNA libraries were sequenced on the Illumina HiSeq platform with custom primers. On the study's bioinformatics: Raw reads were processed with MiGEC to extract unique molecular identifiers, and MiXCR was used to determine CDR3 positions. Recombination models were inferred per individual with the repgenHMM and IGoR tools using an EM algorithm. The analysis of shared clonotypes was done with the tcR package in R, with sharing normalized by the product of cloneset sizes. Out-of-frame nonproductive sequences were analyzed to study raw recombination free of thymic and clonal selection effects. TCRdb itself trimmed the public reads at Q25 with fastp, ran MiXCR and retained productive beta chains. Every distinct CDR3 protein forms one entry, paired with its most common genes and DNA. The V and J calls shown here were made by TCRdb, not taken from the authors' results. The sample profile shows a few hundred thousand distinct CDR3 sequences; roughly an eighth of them were found once. The ten largest make up approximately 0.9% of the sample.

Deletion took 3 bases off V and 1 base off J, with a span of 9 bases between the germline ends. The CDR3 goes from the cysteine to the phenylalanine over 14 residues. The sequence is cut down to CDR3 DNA, 42 bases in frame from base 1. Per the germline V gene, ENHRY is the CDR1 and SYGVKD is the CDR2. Only healthy Caucasian donors were included. The twin cohort comprised three pairs of female monozygotic twins, all aged roughly 18 to 30 years. CD4+ and CD8+ T cell populations were isolated with positive isolation kits from Invitrogen. These data were likewise used in another study, on yellow fever vaccine responses in identical twins. Taken from the second paper: The authors reported that the T cell response to vaccination in identical twins appeared partly convergent and partly personalized. The study precisely tracked vaccine-responding T cell clones in identical twins.

The receptor was derived from a young woman in good health. Sample: CD4+ T cells sorted from blood. This sequence uses TRBV10-3 and TRBJ1-1; no D gene call is confident. The CDR3 is CAISERGENTEAFF. The DNA reads as follows: TGTGCCATCAGTGAACGGGGTGAGAACACTGAAGCTTTCTTT.